One and the same sample provided the 31 T cell receptor beta chains below, sequenced in a study of blood T cells in healthy people across ages. With a J-beta primer mix and a sample-barcoded 5' primer, a second PCR ran roughly 6 to 12 cycles. TCRdb independently ran MiXCR on the 5' RACE reads; one entry per CDR3 protein. The data hold roughly 1.7 million distinct CDR3 sequences, with roughly 32% observed a single time. Sequencing input: blood. The source of these receptors is a woman aged 25 to 39 in good health.

The V call is TRBV27, the J call TRBJ1-1, with TRBD1 matching 9 bases. Germline V gene sequence: CDR1 MNHEY, CDR2 SMNVEV (reference sequence). V was pared by 5 bases and J by 5 bases, with 6 bases of the junction left unmatched. The CDR3 loop spans 14 amino acids. CDR3 bases: TGTGCCAGCAGTATGACAGGGGGAAGTACTGAAGCTTTCTTT. Translation: CASSMTGGSTEAFF.

In this sample, this clonotype turned up a few times. For the CDR3, the DNA is TGTGCCAGCAGCCACCTGAGGCCAGATACGCAGTATTTT. Encoded protein: CASSHLRPDTQYF. J is TRBJ2-3 and V is TRBV6-2 or TRBV6-3; D is undetermined. This CDR3 has 13 residues. V was clipped by 6 bases and J by 4 bases, with 11 bases between them. The V gene's germline CDR1 is MNHEY and CDR2 SVGEGT.

Comment on this clonotype: Since a much larger clone is just one base distant, this may be a read error. This rearrangement joins TRBV18 to TRBJ2-1; D gene unclear. The CDR3 is made up of 16 amino acids. Germline V CDR1 and CDR2: KGHSH, LQKENI. The CDR3 region has the DNA TGTGCCAGCTCACCACCGATCGGTGGGATCTACAATGGGCAGTTCTTC. Residues: CASSPPIGGIYNGQFF.

This clonotype was detected ten times or more. V gene TRBV4-2 combines with J gene TRBJ2-3, with TRBD2 as a possible D gene (5 bases). Germline CDR1 LGHNA, CDR2 YNFKEQ. Trimming stripped 0 bases from V and 3 bases from J, with 16 bases between. The CDR3 contains 17 residues. CDR3 in amino acids: CASSQDLAWTRTDTQYF. The CDR3 nucleotides read TGTGCCAGCAGCCAAGATCTGGCGTGGACTCGTACAGATACGCAGTATTTT.

The chain is built from TRBV15 and TRBJ2-3, with TRBD1 as a possible D gene (6 bases). The CDR3 has 16 amino acids. CDR1 and CDR2 from the germline V gene are LNHNV and YYDKDF (reference sequence). V was shortened by 1 base and J by 2 bases, with 13 bases between the two germline ends. In DNA form, the CDR3 reads TGTGCCACCAGCAGAGCAGGAGGACAGCCCACAGATACGCAGTATTTT. Protein product: CATSRAGGQPTDTQYF.

CDR3 coding DNA: TGTGCCAGCAGTGGCTCGACTGAAGCTTTCTTT. Amino acid sequence: CASSGSTEAFF. The chain joins TRBV12-3 or TRBV12-4 to TRBJ1-1; no firm D call. The CDR3 is made up of 11 amino acids. Trimming stripped 5 bases from V and 5 bases from J, with 6 bases between.

The CDR3 spells CASSLGGGSAHAQYF. In nucleotides, the CDR3 is TGTGCCAGCAGTTTGGGAGGGGGGTCCGCCCATGCGCAGTATTTT. The V and J genes are TRBV12-3 or TRBV12-4 and TRBJ2-3, with D perhaps TRBD2 (7 bases). The CDR3 loop spans 15 amino acids. With 3 bases removed from V and 10 bases from J, the gap between germline ends came to 20 bases.

The CDR3 reads CASSATSGLAGELFF. CDR3 bases: TGCGCCAGCAGCGCCACGTCGGGCTTGGCCGGGGAGCTGTTTTTT. V gene TRBV5-1 combines with J gene TRBJ2-2; D unresolved. The CDR3 is 15 amino acids. Between the trimmed V and J ends, which lost 4 bases and 6 bases, there was a span of 16 bases. Germline CDR1 is SGHRS and CDR2 is YFSETQ.

Of note for this clonotype: With a much larger clone just one base away, this may be a read error. J is TRBJ2-5 and V is TRBV10-3; 8 nucleotides line up with TRBD1. The germline CDR1 and CDR2 sequences are ENHRY and SYGVKD. The CDR3 length is 14 residues. V shed 8 bases and J 4 bases; nucleotides not matched to a gene: 9. The CDR3 reads CAIGPGQAIETQYF. In nucleotides, the CDR3 is TGTGCCATCGGACCGGGACAGGCAATAGAGACCCAGTACTTC.

The rearrangement links TRBV6-1 to TRBJ2-7; 12 bases line up with TRBD1. In germline, CDR1 is MNHNS, CDR2 SASEGT. V was clipped by 6 bases and J by 5 bases; unmatched bases: 14. The CDR3 is 17 residues long. The CDR3 region is CASSRPGTGGGSHEQYF. CDR3 nucleotide sequence: TGTGCCAGCAGCCGTCCCGGGACAGGGGGCGGTTCCCACGAGCAGTACTTC.

This clonotype was observed a handful of times. The V gene is TRBV6-1, the J gene TRBJ1-1, with no clear D. V lost 3 bases, J lost 4 bases, and 9 bases lay in between. CDR3 length: 13 amino acids. CDR1 MNHNS and CDR2 SASEGT come from the germline V gene. In DNA form, the CDR3 reads TGTGCCAGCAGTGAGGCTTCACCCACTGAAGCTTTCTTT. Its protein is CASSEASPTEAFF.

This clonotype was seen a handful of times. The chain has TRBV3-1 and TRBJ2-2, with 7 positions matching TRBD2. Germline V gene data show CDR1 as LGHDT and CDR2 as YNNKEL (reference sequence). CDR3 length: 17 residues. The junction had 9 bases not matched to a gene; V was cut back by 1 base and J by 4 bases. Written as DNA, the CDR3 is TGTGCCAGCAGCCAAGTGGTCGGGAGGTCTGGCACCGGGGAGCTGTTTTTT. It encodes CASSQVVGRSGTGELFF.

This clonotype was seen many times. The chain joins TRBV27 to TRBJ2-7; D ambiguous. CDR1 and CDR2 from the germline V gene are MNHEY and SMNVEV (reference sequence). V was trimmed by 7 bases and J by 2 bases, leaving 12 bases between them. CDR3 length equals 13 residues. Here the CDR3 DNA reads TGTGCCAGCACGGGCAGCCGAACCTACGAGCAGTACTTC. Its protein product is CASTGSRTYEQYF.

V gene TRBV10-3 combines with J gene TRBJ2-1, with TRBD1 matching over 8 bases. The J call may be mistaken, given a closer DNA end match to TRBJ2-7. CDR3 length: 14 amino acids. Germline V gene lookup returns CDR1 ENHRY and CDR2 SYGVKD. The CDR3 sequence is CATHRGESYNEQYF. CDR3 coding DNA: TGTGCCACCCACAGGGGGGAATCCTACAATGAGCAGTACTTC.

About this clonotype: A clone one base away is much larger, so this may be a read error. The chain is built from TRBV20-1 and TRBJ2-7, with D tentatively TRBD1 (6 bases). The V gene lost 3 bases and the J gene lost 3 bases, with 15 bases spanning the gap. From germline, CDR1 is DFQATT and CDR2 SNEGSKA (reference sequence). The CDR3 runs to 14 residues. The CDR3 sequence is CSARPRDTCYEQYF. The CDR3 region has the DNA TGCAGTGCTAGGCCCCGGGACACCTGCTACGAGCAGTACTTC.

The sample holds a few counts of this clonotype. The V and J genes are TRBV18 and TRBJ2-3, with D unclear. Germline lookup yields CDR1 KGHSH and CDR2 LQKENI. The CDR3 totals 16 residues. With 0 bases removed from V and 0 bases from J, the gap between germline ends came to 10 bases. This CDR3 reads CASSPPSEISTDTQYF. In DNA form, the CDR3 reads TGTGCCAGCTCACCACCGTCCGAGATTAGCACAGATACGCAGTATTTT. Supplemented by reference TRBV18 and TRBJ2-3, the full variable domain reads NAGVMQNPRHLVRRRGQEARLRCSPMKGHSHVYWYRQLPEEGLKFMVYLQKENIIDESGMPKERFSAEFPKEGPSILRIQQVVRGDSAAYFCASSPPSEISTDTQYFGPGTRLTVL.

This clonotype showed up many times. The chain combines TRBV10-3 with TRBJ1-2, with D hard to call. V was pared by 0 bases and J by 0 bases, with 8 bases between. Germline V CDR1 and CDR2: ENHRY, SYGVKD. CDR3 length: 15 residues. CDR3 loop: CAISESMGSNYGYTF. CDR3 DNA sequence: TGTGCCATCAGTGAGTCCATGGGGTCTAACTATGGCTACACCTTC.

Only a few counts were recorded for this clonotype. The chain couples TRBV28 to TRBJ2-5, with D hard to call. V was pared by 3 bases and J by 2 bases, with 13 bases between. This CDR3 spans 15 amino acids. Germline CDR1 and CDR2: MDHEN and SYDVKM. The CDR3 sequence is CASSFRLGFQETQYF. Here the CDR3 DNA reads TGTGCCAGCAGTTTTCGGCTTGGGTTTCAAGAGACCCAGTACTTC.

The V call is TRBV5-1, the J call TRBJ2-3, with D possibly called TRBD1 or TRBD2 (5 bases each). Trimming left V 3 bases short and J 2 bases short, with 13 bases between. This CDR3 contains 15 residues. CDR1 and CDR2 from the germline V gene are SGHRS and YFSETQ. CDR3 residues: CASSWASGTTDTQYF. The CDR3 nucleotides read TGCGCCAGCAGCTGGGCTTCGGGGACCACAGATACGCAGTATTTT.

About this clonotype: Sequence at one end of the junction differs from germline and may be a read error. V usage is TRBV18 and J usage is TRBJ1-4; D gene ambiguous. The CDR3 covers 13 residues. Germline CDR1 and CDR2: KGHSH and LQKENI. CDR3 region: CAGSRSRTEKLFF. The CDR3 DNA reads as TGTGCCGGCTCACGTTCTCGGACGGAAAAACTGTTTTTT. Drawing the rest from reference TRBV18 and TRBJ1-4, the complete variable domain is NAGVMQNPRHLVRRRGQEARLRCSPMKGHSHVYWYRQLPEEGLKFMVYLQKENIIDESGMPKERFSAEFPKEGPSILRIQQVVRGDSAAYFCAGSRSRTEKLFFGSGTQLSVL.

This clonotype was counted only a few times. The chain links TRBV10-3 to TRBJ1-1; a possible D gene is TRBD1 (6 bases). Germline V gene sequence: CDR1 ENHRY, CDR2 SYGVKD. This CDR3 spans 13 amino acids. The V gene lost 6 bases and the J gene lost 3 bases, with 11 bases spanning the gap. The CDR3 spells CAIRGGADTEAFF. In DNA, the CDR3 is TGTGCCATCAGGGGGGGCGCGGACACTGAAGCTTTCTTT.

CDR3 DNA: TGTGCCATCAGTGCCACAGGGAATGGCTACACCTTC. This codes for CAISATGNGYTF. The chain combines TRBV10-3 with TRBJ1-2; D is possibly TRBD1 (6 bases). V shed 4 bases and J shed 6 bases, with 9 bases lying between them. Germline CDR1 ENHRY, CDR2 SYGVKD. This CDR3 is built from 12 residues.

This chain links TRBV6-6 with TRBJ1-2; TRBD1 is a possible D gene (5 bases). Germline loops: CDR1 MNHNY, CDR2 SVGAGI (reference sequence). V was pared by 11 bases and J by 4 bases, with 23 bases between. The CDR3 extends over 15 amino acids. The CDR3 nucleotides are TGTGCCGGCACCACAGATGGGGGGTTCAGCTATGGCTACACCTTC. Amino acid sequence: CAGTTDGGFSYGYTF.

This clonotype was counted only a few times. The V call is TRBV20-1, the J call TRBJ2-3, with 7 nucleotides matching TRBD2. CDR1 DFQATT and CDR2 SNEGSKA come from the germline V gene (reference sequence). V gave up 6 bases and J gave up 3 bases; unmatched junction bases: 12. The CDR3 totals 15 residues. For the CDR3, the DNA is TGCAGTGCCACAAATTGGGCTAGCGGAACAGATACGCAGTATTTT. This codes for CSATNWASGTDTQYF.

Only a few counts were recorded for this clonotype. The chain joins TRBV20-1 to TRBJ2-1, with D tentatively TRBD2 (6 bases). Germline assignment: CDR1 DFQATT and CDR2 SNEGSKA (reference sequence). Trimming took off 0 bases at V and 9 bases at J, with 18 bases between the two ends. The CDR3 sequence is 15 residues long. The DNA of the CDR3 is TGCAGTGCTAGAGATTCGGGGCTAGCGCGGGGTGAGCAGTTCTTC. The encoded protein is CSARDSGLARGEQFF.

The CDR3 here is CARTGTGTGNTGELFF. The CDR3 DNA reads TGTGCCAGGACCGGGACAGGCACTGGAAACACCGGGGAGCTGTTTTTT. V is TRBV21-1 and J is TRBJ2-2; TRBD1 is taken as the D call from the table, unchecked against the DNA. TRBV21-1 has pseudogene status. The CDR3 extends over 16 amino acids.

The rearrangement uses TRBV28 and TRBJ2-3, with a tentative D call TRBD2 (5 bases). V lost 5 bases and J lost 5, with 14 bases in between. The CDR3 is 14 residues long. The germline gives CDR1 MDHEN, CDR2 SYDVKM. CDR3 in DNA: TGTGCCAGCAGTCCCCTTGGGGAGCAAGATACGCAGTATTTT. This codes for CASSPLGEQDTQYF.

There are a few counts of this clonotype. The gene calls are TRBV28 and TRBJ1-2, with TRBD1 matching 12 bases. CDR1 MDHEN and CDR2 SYDVKM come from the germline V gene. The CDR3 spans 15 residues. The V gene end was trimmed by 7 bases and the J gene end by 7 bases; junction bases not matched to a gene: 10. This CDR3 is CASNTPGQGAFGYTF. CDR3 nucleotides: TGTGCCAGCAATACGCCGGGACAGGGGGCTTTTGGCTACACCTTC.

The chain has TRBV20-1 and TRBJ2-1, with 13 bases that match TRBD2. CDR1 is DFQATT, CDR2 SNEGSKA, per germline (reference sequence). V trimming: 6 bases; J trimming: 2 bases; junction bases outside the gene matches: 4. This CDR3 is 15 amino acids long. DNA for the CDR3: TGCAGTGCCGCGGGACTAGCGGGGACCTACAATGAGCAGTTCTTC. It is translated as CSAAGLAGTYNEQFF.

The sample holds a few counts of this clonotype. The J gene is TRBJ2-7, the V gene TRBV6-5; 8 bases match TRBD1. Germline values: CDR1 MNHEY, CDR2 SVGAGI. V lost 5 bases to trimming and J lost 5 bases; unmatched junction nucleotides: 5. The CDR3 has 13 amino acids. In nucleotides, the CDR3 is TGTGCCAGCAGTCGGACAGGGAGAAACGAGCAGTACTTC. It yields the protein CASSRTGRNEQYF.

The chain links TRBV5-1 to TRBJ2-7; perhaps TRBD1 as D (6 bases). The CDR3 is 16 residues long. V was trimmed by 0 bases and J by 1 base, leaving 14 bases between them. Germline V gene data show CDR1 as SGHRS and CDR2 as YFSETQ. CDR3 residues: CASSLDIRGASYEQYF. The CDR3 DNA reads TGCGCCAGCAGCTTGGATATCAGGGGAGCGTCCTACGAGCAGTACTTC.